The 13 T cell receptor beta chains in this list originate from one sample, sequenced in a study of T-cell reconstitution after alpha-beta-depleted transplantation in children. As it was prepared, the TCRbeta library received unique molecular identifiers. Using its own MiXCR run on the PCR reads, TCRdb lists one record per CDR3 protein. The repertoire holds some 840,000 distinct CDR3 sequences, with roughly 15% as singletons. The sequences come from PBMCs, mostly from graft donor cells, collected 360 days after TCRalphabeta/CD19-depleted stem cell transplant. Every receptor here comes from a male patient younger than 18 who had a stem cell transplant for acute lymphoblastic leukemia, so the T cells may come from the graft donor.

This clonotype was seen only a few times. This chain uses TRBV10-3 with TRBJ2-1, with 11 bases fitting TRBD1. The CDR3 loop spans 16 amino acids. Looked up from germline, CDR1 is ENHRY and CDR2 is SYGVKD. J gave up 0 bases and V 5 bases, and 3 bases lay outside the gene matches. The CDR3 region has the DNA TGTGCCATCAGTCCCGGGACAGGGGGCTCCTACAATGAGCAGTTCTTC. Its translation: CAISPGTGGSYNEQFF.

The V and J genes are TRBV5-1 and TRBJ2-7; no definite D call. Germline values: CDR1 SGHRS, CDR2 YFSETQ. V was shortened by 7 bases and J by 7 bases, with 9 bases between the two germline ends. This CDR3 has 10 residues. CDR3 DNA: TGCGCCAGCCCACCCTGGGAGCAGTACTTC. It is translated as CASPPWEQYF.

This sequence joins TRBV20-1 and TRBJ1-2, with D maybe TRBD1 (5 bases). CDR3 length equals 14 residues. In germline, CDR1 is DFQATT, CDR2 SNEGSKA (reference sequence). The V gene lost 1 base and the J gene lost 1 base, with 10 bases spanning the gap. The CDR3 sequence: CSARAGAFNYGYTF. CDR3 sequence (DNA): TGCAGTGCTAGAGCCGGGGCCTTTAACTATGGCTACACCTTC.

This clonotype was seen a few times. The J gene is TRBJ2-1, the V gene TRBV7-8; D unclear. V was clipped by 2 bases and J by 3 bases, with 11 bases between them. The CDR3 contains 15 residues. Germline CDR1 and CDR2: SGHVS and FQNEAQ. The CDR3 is CASSLWVGDYNEQFF. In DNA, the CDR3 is TGTGCCAGCAGCTTATGGGTGGGCGACTACAATGAGCAGTTCTTC.

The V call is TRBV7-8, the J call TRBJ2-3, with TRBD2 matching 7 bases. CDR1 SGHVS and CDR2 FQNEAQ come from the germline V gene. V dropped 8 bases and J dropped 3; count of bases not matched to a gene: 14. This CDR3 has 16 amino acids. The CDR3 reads CASGLAVLSATDTQYF. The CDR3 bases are TGTGCCAGCGGGCTAGCGGTACTGTCGGCTACAGATACGCAGTATTTT.

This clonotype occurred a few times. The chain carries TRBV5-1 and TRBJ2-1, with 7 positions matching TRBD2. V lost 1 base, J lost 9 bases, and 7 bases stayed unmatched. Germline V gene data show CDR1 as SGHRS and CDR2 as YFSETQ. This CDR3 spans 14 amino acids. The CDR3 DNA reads TGCGCCAGCAGCTTGTCCGCGGGAGCGGGTGAGCAGTTCTTC. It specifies CASSLSAGAGEQFF.

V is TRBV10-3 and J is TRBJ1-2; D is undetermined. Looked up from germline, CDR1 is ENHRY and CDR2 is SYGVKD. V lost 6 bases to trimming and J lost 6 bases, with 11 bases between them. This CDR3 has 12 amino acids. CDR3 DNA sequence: TGTGCCATCAGGGGCCTGAGGGATGGCTACACCTTC. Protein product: CAIRGLRDGYTF.

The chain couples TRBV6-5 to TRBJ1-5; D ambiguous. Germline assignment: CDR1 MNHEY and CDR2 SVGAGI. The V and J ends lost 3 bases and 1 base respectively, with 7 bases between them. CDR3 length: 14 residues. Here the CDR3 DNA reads TGTGCCAGCAGTTATATGGGAAGCAATCAGCCCCAGCATTTT. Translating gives CASSYMGSNQPQHF.

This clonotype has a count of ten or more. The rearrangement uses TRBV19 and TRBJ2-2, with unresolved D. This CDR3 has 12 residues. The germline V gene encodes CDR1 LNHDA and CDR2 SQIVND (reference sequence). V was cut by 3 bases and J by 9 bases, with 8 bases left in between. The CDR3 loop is CASSIGIRELFF. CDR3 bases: TGTGCCAGTAGTATTGGAATCCGGGAGCTGTTTTTT.

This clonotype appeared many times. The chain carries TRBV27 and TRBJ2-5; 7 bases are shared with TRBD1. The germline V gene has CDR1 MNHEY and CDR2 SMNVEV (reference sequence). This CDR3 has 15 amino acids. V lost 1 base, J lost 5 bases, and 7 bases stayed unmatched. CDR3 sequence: CASSLWDSPGETQYF. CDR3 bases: TGTGCCAGCAGTTTATGGGACAGCCCAGGGGAGACCCAGTACTTC.

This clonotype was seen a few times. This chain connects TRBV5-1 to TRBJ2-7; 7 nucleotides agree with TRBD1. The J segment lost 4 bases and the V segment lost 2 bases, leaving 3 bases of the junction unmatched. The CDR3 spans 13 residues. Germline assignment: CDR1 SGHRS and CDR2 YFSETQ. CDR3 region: CASSFGTEYEQYF. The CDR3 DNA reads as TGCGCCAGCAGCTTCGGGACAGAATACGAGCAGTACTTC.

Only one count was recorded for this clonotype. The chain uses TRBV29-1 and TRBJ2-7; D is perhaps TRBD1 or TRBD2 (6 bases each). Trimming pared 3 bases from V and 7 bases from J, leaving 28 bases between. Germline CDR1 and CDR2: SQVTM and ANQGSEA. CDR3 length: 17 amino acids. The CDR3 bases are TGCAGCGTTGAGGGGGGCATTAATTCGTACTCGACCTCAGAGCAGTACTTC. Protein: CSVEGGINSYSTSEQYF.

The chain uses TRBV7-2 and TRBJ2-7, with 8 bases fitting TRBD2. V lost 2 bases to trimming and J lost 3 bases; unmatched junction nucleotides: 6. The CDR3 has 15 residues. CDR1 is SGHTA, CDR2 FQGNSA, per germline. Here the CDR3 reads CASSLLSGKFYEQYF. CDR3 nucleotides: TGTGCCAGCAGCTTACTTAGCGGGAAGTTCTACGAGCAGTACTTC. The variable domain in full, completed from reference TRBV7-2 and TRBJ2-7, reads GAGVSQSPSNKVTEKGKDVELRCDPISGHTALYWYRQSLGQGLEFLIYFQGNSAPDKSGLPSDRFSAERTGGSVSTLTIQRTQQEDSAVYLCASSLLSGKFYEQYFGPGTRLTVT.